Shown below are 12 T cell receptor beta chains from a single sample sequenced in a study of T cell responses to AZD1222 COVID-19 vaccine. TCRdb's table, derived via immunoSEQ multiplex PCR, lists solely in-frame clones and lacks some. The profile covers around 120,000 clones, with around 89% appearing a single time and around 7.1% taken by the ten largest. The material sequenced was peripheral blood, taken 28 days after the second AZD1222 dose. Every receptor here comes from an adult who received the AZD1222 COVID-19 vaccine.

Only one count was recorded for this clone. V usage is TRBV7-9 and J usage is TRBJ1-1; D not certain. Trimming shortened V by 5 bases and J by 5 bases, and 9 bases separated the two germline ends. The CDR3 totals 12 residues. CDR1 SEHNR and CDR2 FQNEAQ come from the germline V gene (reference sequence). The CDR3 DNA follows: TGTGCCAGCAGCCCTGACAAGACTGAAGCTTTCTTT. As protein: CASSPDKTEAFF.

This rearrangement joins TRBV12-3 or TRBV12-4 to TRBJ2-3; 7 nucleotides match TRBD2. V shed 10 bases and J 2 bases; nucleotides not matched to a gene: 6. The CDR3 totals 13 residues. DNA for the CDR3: TGTGCCATCGCGCGGGGGACCACAGATACGCAGTATTTT. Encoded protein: CAIARGTTDTQYF.

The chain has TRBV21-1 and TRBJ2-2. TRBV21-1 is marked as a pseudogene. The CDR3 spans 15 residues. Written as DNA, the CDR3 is TGTGCCAGCAGCAAAGCGAAACCGGGACCCGGGGAGCTGTTTTTT. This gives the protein CASSKAKPGPGELFF.

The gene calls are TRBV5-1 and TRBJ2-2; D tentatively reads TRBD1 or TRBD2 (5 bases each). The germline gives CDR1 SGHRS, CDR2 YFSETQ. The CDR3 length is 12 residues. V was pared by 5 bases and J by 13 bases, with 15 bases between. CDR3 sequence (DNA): TGCGCCAGCAGTGAGGGGCCCACCAGGCTGTTTTTT. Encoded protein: CASSEGPTRLFF.

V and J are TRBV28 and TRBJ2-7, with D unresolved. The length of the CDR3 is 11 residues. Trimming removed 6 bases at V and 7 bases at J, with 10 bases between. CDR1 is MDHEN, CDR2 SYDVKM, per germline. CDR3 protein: CASRTSREQYF. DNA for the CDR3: TGTGCCAGCAGGACTTCTCGTGAGCAGTACTTC. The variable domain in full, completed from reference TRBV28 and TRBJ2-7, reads DVKVTQSSRYLVKRTGEKVFLECVQDMDHENMFWYRQDPGLGLRLIYFSYDVKMKEKGDIPEGYSVSREKKERFSLILESASTNQTSMYLCASRTSREQYFGPGTRLTVT.

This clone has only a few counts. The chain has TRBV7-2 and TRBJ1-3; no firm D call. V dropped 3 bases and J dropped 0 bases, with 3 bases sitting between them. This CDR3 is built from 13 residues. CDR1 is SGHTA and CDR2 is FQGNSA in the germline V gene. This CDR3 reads CASSFLSGNTIYF. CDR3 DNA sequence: TGTGCCAGCAGCTTCCTCTCTGGAAACACCATATATTTT.

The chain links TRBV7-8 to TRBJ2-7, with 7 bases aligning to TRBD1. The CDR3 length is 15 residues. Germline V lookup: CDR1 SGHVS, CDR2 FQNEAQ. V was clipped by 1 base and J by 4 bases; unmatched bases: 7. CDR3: CASSLGGTVTYEQYF. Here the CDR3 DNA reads TGTGCCAGCAGCTTAGGTGGGACAGTTACGTACGAGCAGTACTTC.

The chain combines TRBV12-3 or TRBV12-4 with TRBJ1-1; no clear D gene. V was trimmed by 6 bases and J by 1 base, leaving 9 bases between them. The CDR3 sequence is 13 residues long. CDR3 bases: TGTGCCAGCAGCTCTACATGGAACACTGAAGCTTTCTTT. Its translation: CASSSTWNTEAFF.

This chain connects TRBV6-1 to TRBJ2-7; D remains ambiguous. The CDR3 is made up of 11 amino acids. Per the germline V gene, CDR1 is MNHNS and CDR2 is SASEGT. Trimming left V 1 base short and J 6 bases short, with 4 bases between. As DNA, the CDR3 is TGTGCCAGCAGTGAAGGGGGCGAGCAGTACTTC. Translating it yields CASSEGGEQYF.

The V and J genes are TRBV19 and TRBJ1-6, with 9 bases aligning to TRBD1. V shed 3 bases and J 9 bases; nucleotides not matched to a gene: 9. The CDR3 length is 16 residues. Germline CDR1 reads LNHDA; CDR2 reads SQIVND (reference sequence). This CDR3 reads CASSMGTGYPGSPLHF. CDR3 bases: TGTGCCAGTAGTATGGGGACAGGGTATCCTGGTTCACCCCTCCACTTT.

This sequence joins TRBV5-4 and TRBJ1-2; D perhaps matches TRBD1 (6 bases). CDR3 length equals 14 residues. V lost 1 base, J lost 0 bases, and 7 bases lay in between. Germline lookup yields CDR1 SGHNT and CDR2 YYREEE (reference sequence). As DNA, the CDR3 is TGTGCCAGCAGCTTGACAGGGCCTAACTATGGCTACACCTTC. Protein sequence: CASSLTGPNYGYTF. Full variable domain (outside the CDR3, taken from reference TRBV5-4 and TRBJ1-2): ETGVTQSPTHLIKTRGQQVTLRCSSQSGHNTVSWYQQALGQGPQFIFQYYREEENGRGNFPPRFSGLQFPNYSSELNVNALELDDSALYLCASSLTGPNYGYTFGSGTRLTVV.

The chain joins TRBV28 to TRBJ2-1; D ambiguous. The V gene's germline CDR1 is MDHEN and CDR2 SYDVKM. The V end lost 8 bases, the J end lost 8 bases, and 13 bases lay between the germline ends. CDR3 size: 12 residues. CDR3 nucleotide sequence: TGTGCCAGCCACCACCGGGCGGATGAGCAGTTCTTC. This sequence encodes CASHHRADEQFF.